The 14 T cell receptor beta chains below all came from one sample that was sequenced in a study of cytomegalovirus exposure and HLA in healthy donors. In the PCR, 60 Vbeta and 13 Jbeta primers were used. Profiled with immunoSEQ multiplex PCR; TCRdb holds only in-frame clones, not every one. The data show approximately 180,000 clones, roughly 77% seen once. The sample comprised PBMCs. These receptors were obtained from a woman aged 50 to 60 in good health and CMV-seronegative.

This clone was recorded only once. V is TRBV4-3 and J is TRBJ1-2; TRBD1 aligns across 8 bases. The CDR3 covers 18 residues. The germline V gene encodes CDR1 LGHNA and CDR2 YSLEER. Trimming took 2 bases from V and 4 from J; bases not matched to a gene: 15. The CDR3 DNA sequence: TGCGCCAGCAGCCAATTGACAGGGGAGTTAGGATTGATCTATGGCTACACCTTC. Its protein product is CASSQLTGELGLIYGYTF.

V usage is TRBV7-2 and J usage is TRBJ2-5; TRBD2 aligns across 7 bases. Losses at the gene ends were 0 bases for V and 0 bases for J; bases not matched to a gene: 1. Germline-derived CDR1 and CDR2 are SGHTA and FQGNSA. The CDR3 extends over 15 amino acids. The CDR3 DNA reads TGTGCCAGCAGCTTAGCGGGAGGGCACCAAGAGACCCAGTACTTC. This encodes CASSLAGGHQETQYF.

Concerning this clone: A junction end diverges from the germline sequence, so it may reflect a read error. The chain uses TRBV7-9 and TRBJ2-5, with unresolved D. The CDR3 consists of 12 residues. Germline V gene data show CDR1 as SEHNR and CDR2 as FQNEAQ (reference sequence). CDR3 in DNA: TGTTCCAGCAGCCTCTCCCAAGAGACCCAGTACTTC. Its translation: CSSSLSQETQYF. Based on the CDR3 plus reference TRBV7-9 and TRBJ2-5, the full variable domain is DTGVSQNPRHKITKRGQNVTFRCDPISEHNRLYWYRQTLGQGPEFLTYFQNEAQLEKSRLLSDRFSAERPKGSFSTLEIQRTEQGDSAMYLCSSSLSQETQYFGPGTRLLVL.

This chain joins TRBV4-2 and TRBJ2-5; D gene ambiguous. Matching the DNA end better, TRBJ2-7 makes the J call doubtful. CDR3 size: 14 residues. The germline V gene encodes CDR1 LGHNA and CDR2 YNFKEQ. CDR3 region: CASSQAVSSYEQYF. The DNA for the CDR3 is TGTGCCAGCAGCCAAGCCGTGAGCTCCTACGAGCAGTACTTC.

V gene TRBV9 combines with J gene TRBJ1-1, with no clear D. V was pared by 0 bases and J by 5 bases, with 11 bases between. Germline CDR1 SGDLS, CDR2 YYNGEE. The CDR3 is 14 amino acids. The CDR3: CASSVVDPGTEAFF. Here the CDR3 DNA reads TGTGCCAGCAGCGTAGTCGACCCGGGAACTGAAGCTTTCTTT.

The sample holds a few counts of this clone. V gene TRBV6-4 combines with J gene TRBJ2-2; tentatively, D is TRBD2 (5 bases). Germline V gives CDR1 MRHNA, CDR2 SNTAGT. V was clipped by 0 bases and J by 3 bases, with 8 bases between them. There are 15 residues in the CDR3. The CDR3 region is CASSDSQRDTGELFF. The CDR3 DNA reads TGTGCCAGCAGTGACTCACAGAGGGACACCGGGGAGCTGTTTTTT.

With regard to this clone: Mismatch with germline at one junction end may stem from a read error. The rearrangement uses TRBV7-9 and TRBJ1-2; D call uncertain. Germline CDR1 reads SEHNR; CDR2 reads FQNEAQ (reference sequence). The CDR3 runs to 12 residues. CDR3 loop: CSSSLSNYGYTF. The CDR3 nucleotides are TGTTCCAGCAGCCTATCCAACTATGGCTACACCTTC. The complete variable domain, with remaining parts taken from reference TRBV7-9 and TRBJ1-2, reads DTGVSQNPRHKITKRGQNVTFRCDPISEHNRLYWYRQTLGQGPEFLTYFQNEAQLEKSRLLSDRFSAERPKGSFSTLEIQRTEQGDSAMYLCSSSLSNYGYTFGSGTRLTVV.

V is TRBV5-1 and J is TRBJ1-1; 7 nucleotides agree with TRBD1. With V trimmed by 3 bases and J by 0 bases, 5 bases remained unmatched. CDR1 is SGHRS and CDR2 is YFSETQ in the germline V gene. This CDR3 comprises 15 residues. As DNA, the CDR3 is TGCGCCAGCAGCTCTGGACAGGTTATGAACACTGAAGCTTTCTTT. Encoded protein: CASSSGQVMNTEAFF. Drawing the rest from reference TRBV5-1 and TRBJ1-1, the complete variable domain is KAGVTQTPRYLIKTRGQQVTLSCSPISGHRSVSWYQQTPGQGLQFLFEYFSETQRNKGNFPGRFSGRQFSNSRSEMNVSTLELGDSALYLCASSSGQVMNTEAFFGQGTRLTVV.

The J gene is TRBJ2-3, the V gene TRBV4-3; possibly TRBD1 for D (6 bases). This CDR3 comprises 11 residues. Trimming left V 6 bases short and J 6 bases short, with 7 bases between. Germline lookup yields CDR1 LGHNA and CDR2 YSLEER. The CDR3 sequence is CASRRGDTQYF. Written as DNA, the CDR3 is TGCGCCAGCAGGAGGGGGGATACGCAGTATTTT.

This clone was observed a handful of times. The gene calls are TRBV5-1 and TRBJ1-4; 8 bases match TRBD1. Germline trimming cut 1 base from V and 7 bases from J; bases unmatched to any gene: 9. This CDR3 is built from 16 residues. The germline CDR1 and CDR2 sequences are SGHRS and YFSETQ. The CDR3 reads CASSLYGEDRVEKLFF. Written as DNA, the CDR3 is TGCGCCAGCAGCTTGTATGGGGAGGACAGGGTTGAAAAACTGTTTTTT. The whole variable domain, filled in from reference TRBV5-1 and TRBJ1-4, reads KAGVTQTPRYLIKTRGQQVTLSCSPISGHRSVSWYQQTPGQGLQFLFEYFSETQRNKGNFPGRFSGRQFSNSRSEMNVSTLELGDSALYLCASSLYGEDRVEKLFFGSGTQLSVL.

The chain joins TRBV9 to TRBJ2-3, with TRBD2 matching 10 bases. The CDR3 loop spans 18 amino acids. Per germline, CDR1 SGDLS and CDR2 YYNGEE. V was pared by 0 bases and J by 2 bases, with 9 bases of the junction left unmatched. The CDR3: CASSVGGSSGRITDTQYF. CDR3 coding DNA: TGTGCCAGCAGCGTAGGGGGTTCTAGCGGGAGAATCACAGATACGCAGTATTTT.

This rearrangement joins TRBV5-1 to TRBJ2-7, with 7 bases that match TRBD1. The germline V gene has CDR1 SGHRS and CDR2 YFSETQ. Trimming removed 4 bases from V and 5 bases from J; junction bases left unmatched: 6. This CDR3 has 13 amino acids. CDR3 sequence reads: CASSLSQGNEQYF. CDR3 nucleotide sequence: TGCGCCAGCAGCCTTTCACAGGGGAACGAGCAGTACTTC.

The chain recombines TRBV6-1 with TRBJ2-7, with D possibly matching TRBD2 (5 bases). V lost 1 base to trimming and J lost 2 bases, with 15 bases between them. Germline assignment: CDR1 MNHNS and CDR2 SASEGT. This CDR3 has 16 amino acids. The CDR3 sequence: CASSEGGSGAPYEQYF. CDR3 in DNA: TGTGCCAGCAGTGAAGGAGGGTCAGGAGCCCCCTACGAGCAGTACTTC.

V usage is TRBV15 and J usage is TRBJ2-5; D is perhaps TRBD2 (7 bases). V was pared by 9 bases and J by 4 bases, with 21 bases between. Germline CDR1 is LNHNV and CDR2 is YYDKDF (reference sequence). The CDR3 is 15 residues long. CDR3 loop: CATGGGSSPRETQYF. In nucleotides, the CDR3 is TGTGCCACTGGGGGGGGCTCGTCCCCAAGAGAGACCCAGTACTTC.